This T cell receptor (beta chain) was documented in a study of cytomegalovirus exposure and HLA in healthy donors (dated by TCRdb to the late 2010s). In terms of the full investigation: According to an earlier analysis of 587 of the donors, 150 million to 200 million T cells yielded 90 million to 140 million unique TCR beta sequences and approximately 300 Gb of sequence data. An early release that covered fewer than 800 HLA-typed donors contained about 290 gigabases of sequencing data and around 85 million unique TCR sequences. Of the approximately 400 genotyped donors, about 80% fell in the genetic ancestry cluster associated with self-reported Caucasian donors. The study aimed to test whether cataloging public T cell receptors could reveal signatures of past pathogen exposure. The T cell repertoires of 550 to 850 subjects were profiled by immunosequencing and related to cytomegalovirus serostatus. A separate validation cohort of over a hundred different subjects was used in addition to the roughly 720-subject first cohort. The study combined high-throughput TCR immunosequencing, statistical association of individual TCRs with disease status, and machine learning to predict cytomegalovirus infection status. A later analysis re-analyzed previously published TCR beta repertoires from 550 to 700 donors and added high-resolution HLA genotyping to study TCR occurrence patterns. In the later analysis, no new phenotypic data were used to find candidate immune exposures; instead, reliance was placed on TCR beta sequences and their occurrence across donors. An earlier analysis of approximately 580 of the donors used high-throughput TCR beta sequencing to judge whether each TCR beta V gene segment behaved as functional or pseudogenic. Donor age, sex, ethnicity and CMV serostatus were compiled alongside the repertoire data. A later genetic analysis took genome-wide SNP genotypes for about three fifths of the 666 donors and used that subset as a discovery cohort. All discovery cohort repertoires had been generated using a single sequencing platform. Class I and class II HLA loci were covered by the typing at four-digit resolution. The number of donors typed differed by locus, with roughly 620-640 for A, B, C, DRB1 and DQB1, roughly 520 for DQA1, 600 to 610 for DPA1, and some 440 for DPB1. Four to six DR-DQ haplotypes were handled as single units for association and clustering, since linkage in the cohort was strong. Across around 400 genotyped donors of the cohort, an average of roughly 250,000 unique TCR beta nucleotide sequences per donor were sequenced, and roughly 18% of those sequences were non-productive. What the research found in general, with its limitations: In vitro tests confirmed that a few of the cytomegalovirus-associated TCR beta chains recognize cytomegalovirus antigens. The authors suggested that the approach could potentially be extended to other disease states and immunological phenotypes. Correlated functional status among segregating V segments might be attributable to linkage disequilibrium, but an unknown experimental factor could not be ruled out. In a later analysis, most CMV-associated TCR beta chains were found to appear HLA-restricted, with HLA associations seemingly driven largely by CMV exposure. Roughly 17 rarely observed V segments, including chromosome 9 orphons, were excluded from the earlier analysis of about 610 of the donors because counts were too low. Cytomegalovirus status was reported to be diagnosed by the classifier with high specificity and sensitivity in both the original and validation cohorts. The 87-base-pair reads could not distinguish some IMGT-functional V segments, including TRBV6-2 and TRBV6-3, so those segments were excluded. When HLA alleles, especially DR and DQ, strongly co-occurred, attributing TCR associations to individual alleles was difficult. A cluster of highly shared sequence variants was judged likely to be a technical artifact of the sequencing pipeline. Across donors, most TCR sequences were observed very rarely, whereas some public TCRs were present in many individuals. A later analysis associated 16,951 TCR beta sequences with specific HLA alleles at a false discovery rate of 0.05. A further reported finding was that TCR beta sequences accurately predicted the HLA-A and HLA-B alleles for most subjects in the first cohort. Presence/absence analyses assumed roughly uniform sequencing depth across donors, an assumption that may not hold. The study listed 150 to 200 TCR beta chains as associated with cytomegalovirus. The cohort was sequenced for TCR beta chains only, and without alpha or paired-chain data the features that could be detected were limited. CMV serostatus was the only immune exposure information available for the cohort. A later genetic analysis reported fewer N-insertions in productive TCRs among donors in an Asian-associated ancestry cluster than the roughly 640-donor mean. Because some donors lacked HLA typing at each locus, the association tests relied only on the typed subset. In a later analysis, TCR association rates were found to vary across HLA loci, with the most associated TCRs seen for DRB1 alleles and the fewest for HLA-C alleles. V-gene and J-gene trimming of TCR beta chains was associated with a missense DCLRE1C variant in a later genetic analysis, and the association was replicated in an independent cohort. Compared with equally common non-associated chains, HLA-associated TCR beta chains in a later analysis were more clonally expanded and had lower generation probabilities. A later analysis reported that several top co-occurrence clusters appeared linked to parvovirus B19, influenza, CMV and Epstein-Barr virus. Broadly in line with IMGT annotations, most TCR beta V segments showed up in productive rearrangements about 87% or about 30% of the time in an earlier analysis of 450 to 600 of the donors.

In total, about 650 healthy bone marrow donors made up the cohort. Cohort members were all nominally healthy when sampled, although unrecorded immune exposures were likely present. The donor tested CMV seronegative and was one of the 352 seronegative cohort members. Every donor gave a peripheral blood sample, and the peripheral blood mononuclear cells from that sample were used for TCR beta sequencing. Genomic DNA extraction from the blood cell samples was performed with the Qiagen DNeasy Blood Extraction Kit. CDR1 SGDLS and CDR2 YYNGEE are derived from the germline V gene. V is clipped by 3 bases and J by 3 bases, and the sequence between their germline boundaries is 9 bases long. Taken from cysteine to phenylalanine, the CDR3 has 14 residues. Solely the CDR3 DNA is kept, with 42 bases framed from the first base. Libraries were constructed by the immunoSEQ multiplex PCR assay. For the multiplex PCR, a mixture combining 60 forward primers for TCR Vbeta segments and 13 reverse primers for TCR Jbeta segments was used. The CDR3 region of rearranged TCR beta genes was amplified from genomic DNA by a multiplex PCR assay. On the Illumina HiSeq System, the amplified TCR beta libraries were sequenced as 87-base-pair reads. On the authors' methods: In a later analysis, 80 million or so unique TCR beta chains were counted across the 650 to 700 repertoires, and around 10 million of these chains were shared by at least two donors. Raw reads were error-corrected and collapsed into unique sequences with a nearest-neighbor algorithm that merged closely related sequences to remove PCR and sequencing errors. To assign V, D and J gene segments, CDR3 sequences were aligned to IMGT reference sequences. For a sequence to be retained, a match of at least six nucleotides to both a V gene segment and a J gene segment was required. Rearrangements were classified as productive when the CDR3 lacked stop codons and remained in frame with V and J, and all other rearrangements were classified as non-productive. CDR3 was defined according to IMGT convention as the region running from the second conserved V-encoded cysteine to the conserved J-encoded phenylalanine. Sequences without an unambiguous match to a single V gene segment were excluded from the earlier analysis of about 640 of the donors. In an earlier analysis of 500 to 750 of the donors, V segments were called functional above 56.7% productive rearrangements and were called segregating when the between-donor standard deviation exceeded 5%. A statistical classification framework was built to diagnose cytomegalovirus status from the catalog of TCR beta chain sequences. In a later analysis, TCR nucleotide sequences were compared against IMGT/GENE-DB human TR gene sequences so that V and J genes could be assigned. A later analysis assigned CDR3 sequences and most-parsimonious VDJ recombination scenarios with the TCRdist pipeline. In a later analysis, every TCR beta chain was defined by the combination of its CDR3 amino acid sequence and its V-gene family, and reads without a unique V-gene family were dropped. To address suspected cross-contamination and a sequencing artifact, a later analysis removed roughly 640 highly shared, low-generation-probability nucleotide sequences. In a later analysis, a clonal expansion index for each public chain was calculated from normalized within-repertoire ranks of inferred template counts. In a later analysis, generation probabilities were computed with a VDJ recombination model fitted to out-of-frame rearrangements, and the resulting probabilities were checked against IGoR. A later analysis scored TCR-TCR, TCR-HLA and TCR-CMV co-occurrence with hypergeometric tests, applying a repertoire-size bias correction to TCR pairs. In a later analysis, false discovery rates were estimated by permuting HLA or CMV assignments 20 times. A later analysis grouped co-occurring TCRs with DBSCAN, adding TCRdist sequence similarity when clustering within HLA-allele-positive subsets. Repertoires with fewer than 30,000 or more than 120,000 public chains were left out of co-occurrence clustering, as were four to six repertoires with anomalous nucleotide sharing. Not all clones reach the TCRdb copy of this immuneACCESS table, which keeps in-frame sequences only. Checked studies attribute under half of the gap to unresolved V genes and leave the rest unexplained. The V and J calls and clone size were taken over from that table, and D and trimming were inferred from the DNA. For this sample, the table gives under 200,000 clones. About 6% of the sample rests with the top ten.

With regard to this clone: The specificity of this receptor is unknown.

This clonotype was sampled from a man aged 25-45 years in good health and CMV-seronegative. What was sequenced was PBMCs. Recombination connected TRBV9 to TRBJ2-2, with TRBD1 tentatively as D gene (5 bases match). Read as DNA, the sequence is TGTGCCAGCAGCGCCGACAGCCACACCGGGGAGCTGTTTTTT. This is translated as CASSADSHTGELFF.